This T cell receptor (beta chain) was sequenced in a study of a mutant IDH1 vaccine in newly diagnosed glioma. Overall study: There were approximately 62% males and about 38% females among treated patients, whose mean age was roughly 40 years. Study-wide results and limits: Vaccine-induced responses were seen in approximately 92% of patients, spanning several MHC alleles.

Points on this clone: Its antigen is not identified.

The CDR3 extends over 15 amino acids. From germline, CDR1 is MDHEN and CDR2 SYDVKM. Unmatched junction bases numbered 9, after V lost 5 bases and J lost 3 bases. Sample time point: week 11, during vaccination. Every single dose of the vaccine, 300 ug of mutant IDH1 20-mer peptide, came with topical imiquimod. The data were produced by immunoSEQ multiplex PCR, yet TCRdb's version contains in-frame clones alone and is incomplete. The table records about 66,000 clones, less than 85% of them present only once. The rearrangement uses TRBV28 and TRBJ2-7, with TRBD2 matching 8 bases. Sequenced material: PBMCs, taken from a glioma patient whose treatment included an IDH1 peptide vaccine. The receptor's source is a woman between 50 and 59 years old with glioma. CDR3 loop: CASSAQGRGVYEQYF. For the CDR3, the DNA is TGTGCCAGCAGTGCCCAGGGGCGGGGGGTCTACGAGCAGTACTTC.